These 32 T cell receptor beta chains were all obtained from the same sample, sequenced in a study of T cells in Graves' hyperthyroidism and ophthalmopathy. Amplified regions were TCR beta CDR3 sequences from RNA transcripts. In the first-round RT-PCR of the TCR CDR3, the HTBI primer set was used. In TCRdb, the multiplex PCR reads were re-called with MiXCR into one record per CDR3 protein. Altogether 700,000 or so distinct CDR3 sequences are present, around 13% being singletons, with the ten largest covering under 15%. Sequencing was done on a sample of blood. The receptor source for this set is a woman aged 45-65 years with Graves' ophthalmopathy.

This clonotype was observed at least ten times. The rearrangement joins TRBV28 to TRBJ1-3, with 7 bases that match TRBD1. The V and J ends lost 5 bases and 4 bases, in that order; junction bases with no gene match: 8. Germline CDR1 MDHEN, CDR2 SYDVKM. CDR3 length: 15 amino acids. The CDR3 loop is CASSAQTGMGNTIYF. DNA of the CDR3: TGTGCCAGCAGTGCCCAGACAGGGATGGGAAACACCATATATTTT.

The sample holds many counts of this clonotype. V gene TRBV7-8 combines with J gene TRBJ2-7; 10 bases are shared with TRBD2. Germline CDR1 and CDR2: SGHVS and FQNEAQ. V was clipped by 1 base and J by 4 bases; unmatched bases: 16. The CDR3 loop spans 19 amino acids. The chain's CDR3 is CASSLVRLAGLKSLYEQYF. The DNA for the CDR3 is TGTGCCAGCAGCTTAGTTCGACTAGCGGGCCTTAAGTCCTTATACGAGCAGTACTTC.

The table lists this clonotype with many counts. The J gene is TRBJ2-3, the V gene TRBV5-8; 11 nucleotides align to TRBD2. The germline CDR1 and CDR2 sequences are SGHTS and YDEGEE. This CDR3 has 15 residues. The V and J ends lost 6 bases and 1 base, in that order; junction bases with no gene match: 4. The CDR3 loop reads CASTTGLAGTDTQYF. The CDR3 DNA reads TGTGCCAGCACCACGGGACTAGCGGGCACAGATACGCAGTATTTT. Together with reference TRBV5-8 and TRBJ2-3, the CDR3 gives the full variable domain: EAGVTQSPTHLIKTRGQQATLRCSPISGHTSVYWYQQALGLGLQFLLWYDEGEERNRGNFPPRFSGRQFPNYSSELNVNALELEDSALYLCASTTGLAGTDTQYFGPGTRLTVL.

This clonotype was picked up many times. The chain links TRBV28 to TRBJ1-1; D is ambiguous. The CDR3 has 14 amino acids. The V end lost 4 bases, the J end lost 0 bases, and 9 bases lay between the germline ends. Germline V lookup: CDR1 MDHEN, CDR2 SYDVKM. The CDR3 nucleotides are TGTGCCAGCAGTTCCGGACTGTTGAACACTGAAGCTTTCTTT. Protein sequence: CASSSGLLNTEAFF.

This clonotype was observed many times. This chain joins TRBV12-3 or TRBV12-4 and TRBJ2-1; a weak D match, TRBD2 (5 bases). The ends were cut back, 10 bases at V and 7 bases at J, with 20 bases in the middle. This CDR3 has 14 residues. CDR3 sequence (DNA): TGTGCCACACATTGGGGAGTTCCCGATAATGAGCAGTTCTTC. This encodes CATHWGVPDNEQFF.

In this sample, this clonotype turned up many times. This sequence joins TRBV28 and TRBJ2-2; TRBD1 aligns across 11 bases. CDR3 length equals 15 residues. J lost 6 bases, V lost 5 bases, and 5 bases had no gene match. Germline assignment: CDR1 MDHEN and CDR2 SYDVKM. The CDR3 is CASSGTGGLSGELFF. The CDR3 nucleotides read TGTGCCAGCAGTGGGACAGGGGGTCTGTCCGGGGAGCTGTTTTTT. Complete variable domain (other parts from reference TRBV28 and TRBJ2-2): DVKVTQSSRYLVKRTGEKVFLECVQDMDHENMFWYRQDPGLGLRLIYFSYDVKMKEKGDIPEGYSVSREKKERFSLILESASTNQTSMYLCASSGTGGLSGELFFGEGSRLTVL.

V and J are TRBV30 and TRBJ2-7; 10 bases align to TRBD2. Germline V CDR1 and CDR2: GTSNPN, SVGIG (reference sequence). With 5 bases clipped from V and 3 bases from J, the junction kept 7 bases outside the gene matches. The CDR3 loop spans 14 amino acids. The CDR3 sequence: CAWELAGTDYEQYF. DNA for the CDR3: TGTGCCTGGGAACTAGCGGGGACGGACTACGAGCAGTACTTC.

Ten or more counts support this clonotype. The chain has TRBV18 and TRBJ2-7; TRBD2 agrees at 13 bases. The length of the CDR3 is 18 residues. Germline V gives CDR1 KGHSH, CDR2 LQKENI. With V trimmed by 3 bases and J by 3 bases, 11 bases remained unmatched. The CDR3 spells CASSPGLAGPRYNYEQYF. As DNA, the CDR3 is TGTGCCAGCTCACCGGGACTAGCGGGGCCAAGATACAACTACGAGCAGTACTTC.

The chain combines TRBV30 with TRBJ2-3, with TRBD2 matching over 10 bases. V gave up 1 base and J gave up 2 bases; unmatched junction bases: 3. The CDR3 length is 15 residues. Germline CDR1 reads GTSNPN; CDR2 reads SVGIG (reference sequence). In nucleotides, the CDR3 is TGTGCCTGGAGTGGACTAGCGGGTAACACAGATACGCAGTATTTT. Protein: CAWSGLAGNTDTQYF.

This clonotype was detected many times. The V call is TRBV11-2, the J call TRBJ2-2; D may be TRBD2 (6 bases). The CDR3 is 16 residues long. Germline V gene lookup returns CDR1 SGHAT and CDR2 FQNNGV. The V end lost 3 bases, the J end lost 0 bases, and 11 bases lay between the germline ends. CDR3 DNA: TGTGCCAGCAGCTTCGGATGGGGGGCGAACACCGGGGAGCTGTTTTTT. Translating gives CASSFGWGANTGELFF.

In the case of this clonotype: A much larger clone lies one base from this, so it may be a read error. This sequence joins TRBV30 and TRBJ1-3; D unclear. CDR3 length: 14 amino acids. The V gene's germline CDR1 is GTSNPN and CDR2 SVGIG (reference sequence). This CDR3 is CAWSVLSSGNTICF. Written as DNA, the CDR3 is TGTGCCTGGAGTGTACTCAGCTCTGGAAACACCATATGTTTT. Supplemented by reference TRBV30 and TRBJ1-3, the full variable domain reads SQTIHQWPATLVQPVGSPLSLECTVEGTSNPNLYWYRQAAGRGLQLLFYSVGIGQISSEVPQNLSASRPQDRQFILSSKKLLLSDSGFYLCAWSVLSSGNTICFGEGSWLTVV.

This rearrangement joins TRBV9 to TRBJ1-3, with 11 bases that match TRBD1. V shed 0 bases and J 5 bases; nucleotides not matched to a gene: 13. The CDR3 runs to 19 residues. The germline V gene encodes CDR1 SGDLS and CDR2 YYNGEE. CDR3 residues: CASSVVRDRGMHRRNTIYF. CDR3 bases: TGTGCCAGCAGCGTAGTAAGGGACAGGGGGATGCACAGAAGAAACACCATATATTTT.

The rearrangement uses TRBV19 and TRBJ1-4; 8 nucleotides align to TRBD1. J lost 4 bases, V lost 6 bases, and 7 bases had no gene match. CDR3 length: 15 amino acids. The germline CDR1 and CDR2 sequences are LNHDA and SQIVND (reference sequence). The CDR3 DNA reads as TGTGCCAGTAGCCCGGCAGGGGGCTATAATGAAAAACTGTTTTTT. This encodes CASSPAGGYNEKLFF.

This clonotype was found many times. CDR3 amino acids: CSATTSGGVKVTQYF. CDR3 bases: TGCAGTGCTACGACTAGCGGAGGGGTAAAGGTTACGCAGTATTTT. The J gene is TRBJ2-3, the V gene TRBV20-1; 9 bases map to TRBD2. Looked up from germline, CDR1 is DFQATT and CDR2 is SNEGSKA (reference sequence). The CDR3 extends over 15 amino acids. V gave up 4 bases and J gave up 8 bases; unmatched junction bases: 13.

The chain recombines TRBV19 with TRBJ2-3; D gene unclear. Germline-derived CDR1 and CDR2 are LNHDA and SQIVND (reference sequence). This CDR3 has 19 residues. V dropped 5 bases and J dropped 4 bases, with 28 bases sitting between them. The CDR3 loop is CASSLTGTELRPGPDTQYF. The CDR3 DNA reads TGTGCCAGTAGTCTCACCGGTACCGAGTTACGACCTGGGCCAGATACGCAGTATTTT.

The chain employs TRBV12-3 or TRBV12-4 and TRBJ1-2, with D perhaps TRBD1 (5 bases). The CDR3 has 15 amino acids. The germline V and J ends were trimmed by 7 bases and 4 bases, with 19 bases remaining between them. CDR3 DNA sequence: TGTGCCAGCACCCCAGGCGGGGGGGGAGTCTATGGCTACACCTTC. Protein sequence: CASTPGGGGVYGYTF.

The CDR3 region has the DNA TGTGCCAGTAGTAGAGGGACACCCTTTGCCTATGGCTACACCTTC. The encoded protein is CASSRGTPFAYGYTF. V is TRBV19 and J is TRBJ1-2; perhaps TRBD1 as D (6 bases). This CDR3 comprises 15 residues. The germline gives CDR1 LNHDA, CDR2 SQIVND (reference sequence). Trimming took 4 bases from V and 4 from J, leaving 16 bases between them.

The chain carries TRBV6-4 and TRBJ1-4; D is possibly TRBD1 (5 bases). V dropped 8 bases and J dropped 2 bases, with 15 bases sitting between them. CDR1 MRHNA and CDR2 SNTAGT come from the germline V gene. The CDR3 runs to 15 residues. CDR3 sequence (DNA): TGTGCCAGCGGAAAAGACAGCTTTACTAATGAAAAACTGTTTTTT. This translates into CASGKDSFTNEKLFF.

V is TRBV7-2 and J is TRBJ2-2; TRBD2 might be the D (6 bases). The CDR3 is 16 residues long. Germline V gene lookup returns CDR1 SGHTA and CDR2 FQGNSA. Trimming cost V 7 bases and J 3 bases, with 18 bases left between them. The chain's CDR3 is CASTPRSGDYTGELFF. CDR3 coding DNA: TGTGCCAGCACTCCCCGGTCGGGGGATTACACCGGGGAGCTGTTTTTT.

This clonotype was picked up many times. This chain links TRBV9 with TRBJ2-1, with 9 positions matching TRBD2. Trimming removed 0 bases from V and 5 bases from J; junction bases left unmatched: 3. This CDR3 region has 15 residues. Germline-derived CDR1 and CDR2 are SGDLS and YYNGEE. The CDR3 DNA is TGTGCCAGCAGCGTAGCTAGCGGGAAGAACAATGAGCAGTTCTTC. This encodes CASSVASGKNNEQFF.

As concerns this clonotype: The junction and the germline gene differ at one end; a read error may be behind it. V is TRBV4-1 and J is TRBJ2-1, with TRBD2 as a possible D gene (5 bases). The CDR3 length is 16 residues. CDR1 is MGHRA and CDR2 is YSYEKL in the germline V gene. The CDR3 region is CASSQGRLSSYNEQFF. The CDR3 nucleotides are TGCGCCAGCAGTCAAGGGAGACTGAGCTCCTACAATGAGCAGTTCTTC.

On this clonotype itself: A much larger clonotype is one base distant, so this may be a read error. Because the CDR3 is missing its conserved closing phenylalanine or tryptophan, this is likely a read error. V is TRBV28 and J is TRBJ1-1; TRBD1 might be the D (5 bases). Germline CDR1 and CDR2: MDHEN and SYDVKM. The CDR3 extends over 15 amino acids. V was shortened by 2 bases and J by 0 bases, with 10 bases between the two germline ends. This chain's CDR3 is CASSLAGDLNTEAFS. As DNA, the CDR3 is TGTGCCAGCAGTTTAGCCGGGGACCTGAACACTGAAGCTTTCTCT.

This clonotype was seen ten or more times. The genes are TRBV7-8 and TRBJ2-1; 7 bases map to TRBD2. The CDR3 consists of 16 residues. Trimming took 5 bases from V and 4 from J; bases not matched to a gene: 11. Germline V gene lookup returns CDR1 SGHVS and CDR2 FQNEAQ. CDR3: CASSPRAGLFYNEQFF. As DNA, the CDR3 is TGTGCCAGCAGCCCTAGAGCGGGACTCTTTTACAATGAGCAGTTCTTC.

In its sample, this clonotype was seen many times. This chain links TRBV7-6 with TRBJ2-4; 12 bases align to TRBD1. The V and J ends lost 5 bases and 6 bases, in that order; junction bases with no gene match: 2. CDR1 is SGHVS and CDR2 is FNYEAQ in the germline V gene. This CDR3 spans 14 amino acids. In nucleotides, the CDR3 is TGTGCCAGCAGCCAGGGACAGGGGGCAAACATTCAGTACTTC. Its translation is CASSQGQGANIQYF.

The chain joins TRBV6-1 to TRBJ2-7; TRBD2 aligns across 10 bases. The CDR3 length is 15 residues. Losses at the gene ends were 4 bases for V and 4 bases for J; bases not matched to a gene: 7. Germline values: CDR1 MNHNS, CDR2 SASEGT. CDR3 protein: CASSALAGVSYEQYF. CDR3 in DNA: TGTGCCAGCAGTGCCCTAGCGGGAGTATCGTACGAGCAGTACTTC.

This clonotype has only a few counts. The chain links TRBV29-1 to TRBJ2-7, with TRBD1 matching 9 bases. The CDR3 is 13 residues long. With V trimmed by 7 bases and J by 6 bases, 10 bases remained unmatched. Per germline, CDR1 SQVTM and CDR2 ANQGSEA. The CDR3 loop is CSGRQGGVSEQYF. The DNA of the CDR3 is TGCAGCGGAAGACAGGGGGGGGTGAGCGAGCAGTACTTC.

This clonotype has at least ten counts. The chain links TRBV7-9 to TRBJ2-1, with TRBD2 matching 11 bases. The CDR3 is 15 residues long. V trimming: 1 base; J trimming: 7 bases; junction bases outside the gene matches: 3. Germline V lookup: CDR1 SEHNR, CDR2 FQNEAQ (reference sequence). The CDR3 DNA sequence: TGTGCCAGCAGCTTAGGACTAGCGGGACGTAATGAGCAGTTCTTC. Residues: CASSLGLAGRNEQFF.

This clonotype was seen a few times. This chain connects TRBV13 to TRBJ2-5, with a weak D call TRBD1 (6 bases). The CDR3 spans 17 residues. CDR1 is PRHDT, CDR2 FYEKMQ, per germline (reference sequence). The V end lost 2 bases, the J end lost 1 base, and 17 bases lay between the germline ends. The CDR3 loop reads CASSLMGTRNFQETQYF. The DNA for the CDR3 is TGTGCCAGCAGCTTAATGGGGACACGAAATTTCCAAGAGACCCAGTACTTC.

V gene TRBV6-5 combines with J gene TRBJ2-1; D is ambiguous. The CDR3 sequence is 11 residues long. Trimming pared 2 bases from V and 10 bases from J, leaving 6 bases between. Germline values: CDR1 MNHEY, CDR2 SVGAGI. This CDR3 is CASSYIGEQFF. In DNA form, the CDR3 reads TGTGCCAGCAGTTACATAGGAGAGCAGTTCTTC.

CDR3 nucleotide sequence: TGTGCCTGGAGTCGACAGGGACCTAGCACAGATACGCAGTATTTT. The encoded protein is CAWSRQGPSTDTQYF. The chain is built from TRBV30 and TRBJ2-3; 7 positions agree with TRBD1. Unmatched junction bases numbered 5, after V lost 2 bases and J lost 0 bases. Germline V CDR1 and CDR2: GTSNPN, SVGIG (reference sequence). The CDR3 is made up of 15 amino acids.

This clonotype has at least ten counts. One end of the junction fails to match germline, which may point to a read error. The chain employs TRBV11-2 and TRBJ2-1; no clear D. Looked up from germline, CDR1 is SGHAT and CDR2 is FQNNGV. The CDR3 totals 10 residues. CDR3: CASSYDEQFF. CDR3 sequence (DNA): TGTGCCAGCAGCTACGATGAGCAGTTCTTC. The entire variable domain, with the rest obtained from reference TRBV11-2 and TRBJ2-1, is as follows: EAGVAQSPRYKIIEKRQSVAFWCNPISGHATLYWYQQILGQGPKLLIQFQNNGVVDDSQLPKDRFSAERLKGVDSTLKIQPAKLEDSAVYLCASSYDEQFFGPGTRLTVL.

This clonotype was counted ten times or more. V usage is TRBV6-2 or TRBV6-3 and J usage is TRBJ2-7; 11 positions agree with TRBD2. Germline assignment: CDR1 MNHEY and CDR2 SVGEGT. The CDR3 is 14 residues long. V gave up 5 bases and J gave up 4 bases; unmatched junction bases: 4. The CDR3 spells CASSTSGSYYEQYF. CDR3 in DNA: TGTGCCAGCAGTACTAGCGGGAGTTATTACGAGCAGTACTTC.